The 24 T cell receptor beta chains listed next were all sequenced from one sample in a study of T cells in Graves' hyperthyroidism and ophthalmopathy. Amplified TCR beta CDR3 regions came from RNA transcripts. The TCR CDR3 was amplified in a first-round RT-PCR using the HTBI primer set. TCRdb re-called the multiplex PCR reads through MiXCR, storing one row per CDR3 protein. This table holds 690,000 or so distinct CDR3 sequences, under 20% found once. Sequences were obtained from blood. The receptors come from a woman between 45 and 65 years old with Graves' hyperthyroidism that later progressed to Graves' ophthalmopathy.

This clonotype has ten or more counts. This chain joins TRBV18 and TRBJ1-5; 8 bases match TRBD1. CDR3 length equals 15 residues. Per germline, CDR1 KGHSH and CDR2 LQKENI. V trimming: 4 bases; J trimming: 6 bases; junction bases outside the gene matches: 8. The CDR3 region has the DNA TGTGCCAGCTCACAATCGACAGGGGAAGGTCAGCCCCAGCATTTT. This codes for CASSQSTGEGQPQHF.

This clonotype showed up just a few times. The J gene is TRBJ1-2, the V gene TRBV27; 7 bases map to TRBD1. This CDR3 has 15 amino acids. Trimming took 2 bases from V and 7 from J; bases not matched to a gene: 10. CDR1 MNHEY and CDR2 SMNVEV come from the germline V gene (reference sequence). The CDR3 region is CASSLGDRASGGYTF. For the CDR3, the DNA is TGTGCCAGCAGTTTAGGAGACAGGGCCTCGGGTGGCTACACCTTC.

In its sample, this clonotype was seen a few times. V and J are TRBV5-1 and TRBJ2-5, with TRBD2 matching 9 bases. This CDR3 is 16 amino acids long. Germline CDR1 is SGHRS and CDR2 is YFSETQ. Trimming cost V 2 bases and J 5 bases; bases outside gene matches: 10. The CDR3 protein is CASSLLGAGGQETQYF. CDR3 nucleotide sequence: TGCGCCAGCAGCTTACTCGGAGCGGGGGGCCAGGAGACCCAGTACTTC.

The sample holds many counts of this clonotype. The rearrangement joins TRBV20-1 to TRBJ2-1; a possible D gene is TRBD2 (5 bases). Deletions cut 3 bases from V and 2 bases from J, with 8 bases between. Germline V gene data show CDR1 as DFQATT and CDR2 as SNEGSKA (reference sequence). The CDR3 consists of 13 residues. CDR3 protein: CSASLATYNEQFF. CDR3 DNA sequence: TGCAGTGCTAGCCTAGCTACCTACAATGAGCAGTTCTTC.

The chain couples TRBV2 to TRBJ2-7; perhaps TRBD2 as D (5 bases). Per germline, CDR1 SNHLY and CDR2 FYNNEI. V was trimmed by 5 bases and J by 2 bases, leaving 10 bases between them. This CDR3 contains 13 residues. DNA for the CDR3: TGTGCCAGCAGTTTTACCGGGGCCTACGAGCAGTACTTC. Translated, it gives CASSFTGAYEQYF.

The chain recombines TRBV29-1 with TRBJ1-1; 7 nucleotides align to TRBD1. The germline gives CDR1 SQVTM, CDR2 ANQGSEA. Trimming at V came to 7 bases and at J to 1 base, leaving 6 bases not matched to a gene. CDR3 length: 13 amino acids. The CDR3 region is CSAQGGQNTEAFF. As DNA, the CDR3 is TGCAGCGCCCAGGGGGGGCAGAACACTGAAGCTTTCTTT.

This chain joins TRBV6-2 or TRBV6-3 and TRBJ2-1; weak D call: TRBD1 (5 bases). V was trimmed by 6 bases and J by 5 bases, leaving 23 bases between them. The CDR3 has 17 residues. Germline assignment: CDR1 MNHEY and CDR2 SVGEGT. The DNA of the CDR3 is TGTGCCAGCAGAGAGACAAGGGGTAGGCTCCGGAACAATGAGCAGTTCTTC. Encoded protein: CASRETRGRLRNNEQFF.

V usage is TRBV5-1 and J usage is TRBJ1-6, with 8 bases fitting TRBD1. With V trimmed by 7 bases and J by 6 bases, 9 bases remained unmatched. CDR3 length: 15 amino acids. The V gene's germline CDR1 is SGHRS and CDR2 YFSETQ. The CDR3 region is CASRETGGINSPLHF. In DNA form, the CDR3 reads TGCGCCAGCCGAGAAACAGGGGGGATTAATTCACCCCTCCACTTT.

This clonotype was counted ten times or more. CDR3 protein: CASSSDSVYEQYF. Written as DNA, the CDR3 is TGTGCCAGCAGCTCCGACAGCGTATACGAGCAGTACTTC. The V call is TRBV7-6, the J call TRBJ2-7, with D maybe TRBD1 (5 bases). The CDR3 spans 13 residues. Germline V CDR1 and CDR2: SGHVS, FNYEAQ. V lost 4 bases to trimming and J lost 4 bases, with 11 bases between them. Filled out from reference TRBV7-6 and TRBJ2-7, the complete variable domain reads GAGVSQSPRYKVTKRGQDVALRCDPISGHVSLYWYRQALGQGPEFLTYFNYEAQQDKSGLPNDRFSAERPEGSISTLTIQRTEQRDSAMYRCASSSDSVYEQYFGPGTRLTVT.

The chain has TRBV12-3 or TRBV12-4 and TRBJ2-1; the D gene is possibly TRBD2 (6 bases). The CDR3 extends over 17 amino acids. Trimming took 2 bases from V and 3 from J, leaving 17 bases between them. The CDR3 region has the DNA TGTGCCAGCAGTTTAAGGTCTCGCGCGGGGCTCTACAATGAGCAGTTCTTC. Its protein product is CASSLRSRAGLYNEQFF.

The chain uses TRBV4-1 and TRBJ1-1; the D gene is possibly TRBD1 (5 bases). Between the trimmed V and J ends, which lost 0 bases and 0 bases, there was a span of 11 bases. Germline-derived CDR1 and CDR2 are MGHRA and YSYEKL. The length of the CDR3 is 16 residues. The CDR3 here is CASSQDPGTLNTEAFF. Here the CDR3 DNA reads TGCGCCAGCAGCCAAGATCCCGGGACGCTGAACACTGAAGCTTTCTTT.

At least ten counts were recorded for this clonotype. CDR3 in amino acids: CSAQPGTPETQYF. In DNA form, the CDR3 reads TGCAGTGCTCAGCCGGGCACCCCTGAGACCCAGTACTTC. This sequence joins TRBV20-1 and TRBJ2-5; no definite D call. The CDR3 consists of 13 residues. Trimming removed 5 bases at V and 5 bases at J, with 15 bases between. Germline V lookup: CDR1 DFQATT, CDR2 SNEGSKA (reference sequence).

The chain couples TRBV24-1 to TRBJ2-5; TRBD1 matches 8 bases. Germline CDR1 reads KGHDR; CDR2 reads SFDVKD. V was clipped by 5 bases and J by 5 bases; unmatched bases: 6. The CDR3 extends over 14 amino acids. The CDR3 here is CATSVGRDRETQYF. For the CDR3, the DNA is TGTGCCACCAGTGTGGGCAGGGACAGGGAGACCCAGTACTTC.

This clonotype was counted many times. The gene calls are TRBV7-8 and TRBJ1-1, with D maybe TRBD1 (5 bases). The CDR3 has 16 amino acids. Germline lookup yields CDR1 SGHVS and CDR2 FQNEAQ. V was shortened by 5 bases and J by 4 bases, with 20 bases between the two germline ends. CDR3 coding DNA: TGTGCCAGCAGCCCTTATCAGGCAGGGAGGAGCACTGAAGCTTTCTTT. Translation gives CASSPYQAGRSTEAFF. The complete variable domain, with remaining parts taken from reference TRBV7-8 and TRBJ1-1, reads GAGVSQSPRYKVAKRGQDVALRCDPISGHVSLFWYQQALGQGPEFLTYFQNEAQLDKSGLPSDRFFAERPEGSVSTLKIQRTQQEDSAVYLCASSPYQAGRSTEAFFGQGTRLTVV.

In regard to this clonotype: A single base separates this from a much larger clone, so it may be a read error. This chain links TRBV11-3 with TRBJ2-3, with 7 bases fitting TRBD2. CDR1 and CDR2 (germline): SGHNT, YENEEA. The CDR3 sequence is 15 residues long. CDR3 sequence reads: CARSRGLGGTDTQYF. DNA of the CDR3: TGTGCCCGCAGCCGAGGACTAGGGGGCACAGATACGCAGTATTTT.

This clonotype was counted many times. The V gene is TRBV2, the J gene TRBJ1-2, with D possibly being TRBD1 (5 bases). Germline CDR1 reads SNHLY; CDR2 reads FYNNEI. The CDR3 is made up of 13 amino acids. Trimming removed 3 bases from V and 8 bases from J, with 13 bases in between. The CDR3 protein is CASSDPDQGGYTF. CDR3 nucleotide sequence: TGTGCCAGCAGTGACCCCGATCAGGGAGGCTACACCTTC.

This clonotype was counted at least ten times. This chain joins TRBV3-1 and TRBJ2-7; 10 bases fit TRBD1. The CDR3 is 14 residues long. Losses at the gene ends were 5 bases for V and 6 bases for J; bases not matched to a gene: 7. Germline assignment: CDR1 LGHDT and CDR2 YNNKEL (reference sequence). The CDR3 DNA is TGTGCCAGCAGCTCGCCGGGACAGGGGACCGAGCAGTACTTC. Residues: CASSSPGQGTEQYF.

This chain links TRBV29-1 with TRBJ2-3; D remains ambiguous. The CDR3 has 14 residues. CDR1 and CDR2 from the germline V gene are SQVTM and ANQGSEA. The V and J ends lost 7 bases and 0 bases respectively, with 14 bases between them. The CDR3 coding sequence is TGCAGCGCCGAATCATCACCTAGCACAGATACGCAGTATTTT. Amino acids: CSAESSPSTDTQYF.

This clonotype was seen a few times. The CDR3 DNA reads as TGTGCCATCAGTGAGCCCACAGGGGGTAGGAGCAATCAGCCCCAGCATTTT. Translating it yields CAISEPTGGRSNQPQHF. The chain carries TRBV10-3 and TRBJ1-5, with 8 bases that match TRBD1. The J segment lost 1 base and the V segment lost 2 bases, leaving 7 bases of the junction unmatched. The CDR3 totals 17 residues. From germline, CDR1 is ENHRY and CDR2 SYGVKD.

The chain is built from TRBV12-3 or TRBV12-4 and TRBJ1-2, with D uncertain. CDR3 length equals 14 residues. V lost 1 base, J lost 4 bases, and 10 bases lay in between. The CDR3 nucleotides read TGTGCCAGCAGTTTAGTCACAGAGCTCTATGGCTACACCTTC. As protein: CASSLVTELYGYTF.

About this clonotype itself: One end of the junction fails to match germline, which may point to a read error. This chain uses TRBV7-9 with TRBJ2-2; D not certain. The CDR3 consists of 14 residues. Germline V CDR1 and CDR2: SEHNR, FQNEAQ (reference sequence). This CDR3 reads CASSLGPNTVELFF. CDR3 nucleotides: TGTGCCAGCAGCTTGGGCCCAAACACCGTGGAGCTGTTTTTT.

The table lists this clonotype with a few counts. V usage is TRBV5-1 and J usage is TRBJ2-5, with TRBD2 matching 9 bases. The CDR3 is 15 amino acids. Germline loops: CDR1 SGHRS, CDR2 YFSETQ. J gave up 5 bases and V 0 bases, and 5 bases lay outside the gene matches. CDR3 sequence reads: CASSLGRGGRETQYF. CDR3 DNA sequence: TGCGCCAGCAGCTTGGGGCGGGGGGGCCGTGAGACCCAGTACTTC. Together with reference TRBV5-1 and TRBJ2-5, the CDR3 gives the full variable domain: KAGVTQTPRYLIKTRGQQVTLSCSPISGHRSVSWYQQTPGQGLQFLFEYFSETQRNKGNFPGRFSGRQFSNSRSEMNVSTLELGDSALYLCASSLGRGGRETQYFGPGTRLLVL.

The chain links TRBV5-1 to TRBJ2-1; D call uncertain. This CDR3 is built from 15 residues. Germline V lookup: CDR1 SGHRS, CDR2 YFSETQ. V was shortened by 0 bases and J by 4 bases, with 11 bases between the two germline ends. CDR3 region: CASSLGDTLYNEQFF. The CDR3 nucleotides are TGCGCCAGCAGCTTGGGAGATACGTTATACAATGAGCAGTTCTTC.

This clonotype was detected ten times or more. The chain carries TRBV5-1 and TRBJ2-5, with a tentative D call TRBD1 (6 bases). Germline V gene data show CDR1 as SGHRS and CDR2 as YFSETQ. This CDR3 has 14 residues. Deletions cut 5 bases from V and 1 base from J, with 12 bases between. The CDR3 bases are TGCGCCAGCAGGTTCGGGACACGCCAAGAGACCCAGTACTTC. Amino acids: CASRFGTRQETQYF.